A selection of T cell receptor beta chains follows, all from one sample in a study of T cell changes during pregnancy in multiple sclerosis. This table comes from immunoSEQ multiplex PCR, and its TCRdb copy is limited to in-frame clones, with some not included. The sample includes some 60,000 clones, just over 90% of them seen just once. The sample in question was peripheral blood, obtained after pregnancy. Receptors originate from a female donor with multiple sclerosis, enrolled in a pregnancy study. The CDR3 runs from the conserved cysteine through the conserved F or W. D genes are given only for firm matches. Not all rows give a size; the values are once, few, many and, for expanded clones, a class.

length,V,D,J,size,DNA,CDR3
18,TRBV4-3,TRBD2,TRBJ2-7,.,TGCGCCAGCAGCCCATCAACTAGGCTAGCGGGAGTTTCCCACGAGCAGTACTTC,CASSPSTRLAGVSHEQYF
16,TRBV27,.,TRBJ2-2,.,TGTGCCAGCAGTTACAAAGACACGTATAACACCGGGGAGCTGTTTTTT,CASSYKDTYNTGELFF
15,TRBV7-2,.,TRBJ2-7,.,TGTGCCAGCAGCTTAGCCTCACCCAGCGGGTACGAGCAGTACTTC,CASSLASPSGYEQYF
15,TRBV2,.,TRBJ1-1,.,TGTGCCAGCAGTGGAGATAACAGGGCGGGCACTGAAGCTTTCTTT,CASSGDNRAGTEAFF
15,TRBV19,.,TRBJ2-1,.,TGTGCCAGCGGGGGAGACCAGCGGGTCATCAATGAGCAGTTCTTC,CASGGDQRVINEQFF
13,TRBV18,.,TRBJ1-1,.,TGTGCCAGCTCACCACCGGCAGGCTCTGAAGCTTTCTTT,CASSPPAGSEAFF
18,TRBV11-3,.,TRBJ2-7,.,TGTGCCAGCAGCTTAGGTACTATTAGTACGCAACACACCTACGAGCAGTACTTC,CASSLGTISTQHTYEQYF
17,TRBV19,TRBD2,TRBJ2-7,.,TGTGCCAGTAGTACTTTTTCCCCGACTAGCGGGAGCTACGAGCAGTACTTC,CASSTFSPTSGSYEQYF
14,TRBV11-3,.,TRBJ1-1,.,TGTGCCAGCAGCCCCAGGGGCGCGGACACTGAAGCTTTCTTT,CASSPRGADTEAFF
17,TRBV2,.,TRBJ2-7,.,TGTGCCAGCAGTGAGGGGGACGGGACTCCTGACTTAGGAGAGCAGTACTTC,CASSEGDGTPDLGEQYF
16,TRBV27,.,TRBJ2-1,.,TGTGCCAGCAGTTTGGGGCAGGTGAGCTCCTACAATGAGCAGTTCTTC,CASSLGQVSSYNEQFF
16,TRBV4-2,TRBD2,TRBJ2-3,medium-sized,TGTGCCAGCAGCCCCCTTCCAGCGGGGGGGGGAGATACGCAGTATTTT,CASSPLPAGGGDTQYF
15,TRBV6-6,.,TRBJ2-7,.,TGTGCCAGCAGTTCCCCGGACAAGTCTTCCTACGAGCAGTACTTC,CASSSPDKSSYEQYF
16,TRBV2,TRBD2,TRBJ2-5,.,TGTGCCAGCAGTGGGCTAGCGGGAGCAAAACAAGAGACCCAGTACTTC,CASSGLAGAKQETQYF
15,TRBV5-1,.,TRBJ2-5,.,TGCGCCAGCAGCAACCTAGCGAGCGGCCAAGAGACCCAGTACTTC,CASSNLASGQETQYF
16,TRBV11-2,.,TRBJ1-2,.,TGTGCCAGCAGCTCTGCCAGGGAGGCGCCCCACTATGGCTACACCTTC,CASSSAREAPHYGYTF
15,TRBV28,TRBD1,TRBJ1-1,.,TGTGCCAGCAGTTTCGGGGACAGACAGAACACTGAAGCTTTCTTT,CASSFGDRQNTEAFF
15,TRBV5-4,TRBD2,TRBJ2-5,once,TGTGCCAGCAGCCAAAGCGGGAGTGGGCGAGAGACCCAGTACTTC,CASSQSGSGRETQYF
14,TRBV27,.,TRBJ1-1,.,TGTGCCAGCAGTTCCGGTACCCGGAACACTGAAGCTTTCTTT,CASSSGTRNTEAFF
13,TRBV4-3,TRBD2,TRBJ2-7,.,TGCGCCAGCAGCCGCTCGGGGGGTTACGAGCAGTACTTC,CASSRSGGYEQYF